These 6 T cell receptor beta chains originate from one sample sequenced in a study of tissue T cells after allogeneic stem cell transplantation. Profiled with immunoSEQ multiplex PCR; TCRdb holds only in-frame clones, not every one. The table lists around 51,000 clones, about three quarters of them singletons. Sequenced material: sorted cells pooled from one or two spleens. These receptors came from a pool of C57BL/6 mice in good health.

Points on this clone: Gene names refer to mouse genes. The read terminates 1 residue ahead of where the CDR3 ends, so the germline J gene completes it. This chain joins TRBV20 and TRBJ1-1, with D unresolved. Per the germline V gene, CDR1 is GFQATS and CDR2 is STVNSAI. This CDR3 region has 11 residues. V lost 1 base and J 3 bases, leaving 3 bases between the germline ends. The CDR3 loop reads CGARGYTEVFF. Partial CDR3 DNA: TGTGGTGCTAGGGGCTACACAGAAGTCTTC. Full variable domain (outside the CDR3, taken from reference TRBV20 and TRBJ1-1): GALVYQYPRRTICKSGTSMRMECQAVGFQATSVAWYRQSPQKTFELIALSTVNSAIKYEQNFTQEKFPISHPNLSFSSMTVLNAYLEDRGLYLCGARGYTEVFFGKGTRLTVV.

Comments on this clone: Genes and germline are mouse. The read halts 1 residue ahead of the CDR3 end, with the missing end drawn from the germline J gene. This chain joins TRBV1 and TRBJ1-1, with TRBD1 matching over 7 bases. V lost 6 bases to trimming and J lost 10 bases; unmatched junction nucleotides: 8. This CDR3 spans 12 amino acids. CDR1 and CDR2 (germline): NSQYPW, LRSPGD (reference sequence). The CDR3 is CTCSRTGDGVFF. CDR3 DNA, as far as it was read: TGCACCTGCAGCCGCACAGGGGACGGAGTCTTC.

In the case of this clone: Mouse names are used for the genes. The CDR3 here is CASSQEGLGGQDTQYF. Incomplete CDR3 DNA: TGTGCCAGCAGCCAAGAGGGACTGGGGGGCCAAGACACCCAGTAC. The V gene is TRBV5, the J gene TRBJ2-5, with 12 bases identical to TRBD2. Read sequence stops 1 residue before the CDR3 end, and the germline J gene provides the missing end. CDR3 size: 16 residues. The V and J ends lost 0 bases and 2 bases, in that order; junction bases with no gene match: 0. The germline gives CDR1 LGHNA, CDR2 YNLKQL (reference sequence).

As concerns this clone: Here the gene names and germline are mouse. The missing CDR3 end, 1 residue past where the read stops, is filled in from the germline J gene. This sequence joins TRBV13-2 and TRBJ2-7; 11 bases fit TRBD2. Trimming took 3 bases from V and 6 from J; bases not matched to a gene: 8. The CDR3 runs to 15 residues. Germline V gene lookup returns CDR1 NNHNN and CDR2 SYGAGS (reference sequence). The CDR3 spells CASGASTGGAREQYF. The CDR3 bases that were read are TGTGCCAGCGGTGCCTCTACTGGGGGGGCGCGTGAACAGTAC.

As for this clone: Gene names and germline match the mouse. From the germline J gene comes the end of the CDR3, since the read stops 1 residue before it. The V gene is TRBV3, the J gene TRBJ2-3; 7 nucleotides match TRBD1. The V gene's germline CDR1 is SNHLY and CDR2 FYNGKV (reference sequence). The CDR3 sequence is 14 residues long. V was pared by 3 bases and J by 0 bases, with 0 bases of the junction left unmatched. The CDR3 spells CASSFRGSAETLYF. Incomplete CDR3 DNA: TGTGCCAGCAGCTTCAGGGGGAGTGCAGAAACGCTGTAT.

This clone was found a few times. Gene names are the mouse ones. The read halts 1 residue ahead of the CDR3 end, with the missing end drawn from the germline J gene. The chain uses TRBV31 and TRBJ2-7; 8 bases align to TRBD2. V was clipped by 3 bases and J by 0 bases; unmatched bases: 4. The CDR3 has 14 residues. Germline V lookup: CDR1 GKSSPN, CDR2 SITVG. CDR3 bases read: TGTGCCTGGAGGCACTGGGGGAGCTCCTATGAACAGTAC. Its protein product is CAWRHWGSSYEQY. The entire CDR3 reads CAWRHWGSSYEQYF.